This is a list of T cell receptor beta chains from one sample in a study of identical twins. TCRdb re-analysed the 5' RACE reads in MiXCR, keeping a single row per CDR3 protein. The table has fewer than 650,000 distinct CDR3 sequences, just over 7% seen once. These data were also reused for a study on yellow fever vaccine responses in identical twins.

Sequencing used PBMCs. These receptors were collected from a woman between 18 and 29 years old in good health. CDR3s leave out the opening cysteine and the closing phenylalanine or tryptophan.

TRBJ2-3	TRBV12-3/TRBV12-4	ASRGGVAADTQY
TRBJ2-1	TRBV7-2	ASSLVPHNEQF
TRBJ1-3	TRBV20-1	SASPGLSGNTIY
TRBJ2-3	TRBV9	ASSPQGALGTDTQY
TRBJ1-2	TRBV28	ASRTRAAYGYT
TRBJ2-5	TRBV7-2	ASSLGARETQY
TRBJ1-2	TRBV7-8	ASSPGGGGYT
TRBJ1-1	TRBV12-3/TRBV12-4	ASLGGSSEAF
TRBJ2-1	TRBV7-6	ASSLTQREGQGEQF
TRBJ2-2	TRBV2	ASSEAWTGQNTGELF
TRBJ2-2	TRBV12-3/TRBV12-4	ASSEAAGLNTGELF
TRBJ2-7	TRBV9	ASSPTSGSFEQY
TRBJ1-6	TRBV12-3/TRBV12-4	ASSSRDVLWGSPLH
TRBJ2-1	TRBV12-2	ASRLPLAGGLNEQF
TRBJ2-6	TRBV6-5	ASSYFGTDSGANVLT
TRBJ2-1	TRBV5-1	ASSTGLAGGPSYNEQF
TRBJ1-5	TRBV2	ASSIQGINQPQH
TRBJ2-2	TRBV4-1	ASSQELASPTGELF
TRBJ2-7	TRBV2	ASSGTPYEQY
TRBJ2-1	TRBV12-3/TRBV12-4	ASSLATSGRREQF
TRBJ2-1	TRBV5-8	ASSLGLKNNEQF
TRBJ2-3	TRBV18	ASSRTSGETTDTQY
TRBJ2-3	TRBV28	ASILTGSGRHTDTQY
TRBJ2-1	TRBV5-5	ASSLEGYPDNEQF
TRBJ2-1	TRBV20-1	SARDLNSGSYNEQF
TRBJ2-3	TRBV20-1	SARHGTLTDTQY
TRBJ2-7	TRBV12-3/TRBV12-4	ASSALKGREPYEQY
TRBJ2-3	TRBV5-1	ASSLSWGADTDTQY
TRBJ2-7	TRBV29-1	SVRTGTGRYEQY
TRBJ1-1	TRBV20-1	SALRGDVGEAF
TRBJ2-7	TRBV12-3/TRBV12-4	ASSFSGVSYEQY
TRBJ2-2	TRBV10-3	AIRIRGNTGELF
TRBJ2-5	TRBV4-1	ASSRGGSQETQY
TRBJ2-5	TRBV7-6	ASSTGTSGGPYQETQY
TRBJ1-1	TRBV10-3	ATAGTVSTEAF
TRBJ2-1	TRBV7-2	ASSLIVTNEQF
TRBJ2-6	TRBV5-1	ASSLEGAGGANVLT
TRBJ1-1	TRBV6-1	ASARGEVWTEAF
TRBJ2-1	TRBV4-1	ASSHGVYNEQF
TRBJ2-1	TRBV20-1	SARARTSGSGEQF
TRBJ2-7	TRBV6-1	ASRMTSGSYEQY
TRBJ2-1	TRBV11-3	ASSLGTGLHNEQF
TRBJ2-1	TRBV20-1	SARGGGSRNEQF
TRBJ2-1	TRBV29-1	SVEIGKARGYNEQF
TRBJ1-6	TRBV3-1	ASSHGTGGLNSPLH
TRBJ2-7	TRBV12-3/TRBV12-4	ASSRDRRFYEQY
TRBJ2-1	TRBV29-1	SARRASGRFSYNEQF
TRBJ2-1	TRBV12-3/TRBV12-4	ASNPRGLASRDEQF
TRBJ2-1	TRBV4-2	ASSQEGTVYNEQF
TRBJ2-3	TRBV20-1	SARLGLNTDTQY
TRBJ2-2	TRBV6-1	ASTGGVLGTGELF
TRBJ2-3	TRBV5-1	ASSLEALAGGRDTQY
TRBJ2-1	TRBV5-1	ASSLSWDNEQF
TRBJ2-6	TRBV6-1	ASSGVGANVLT